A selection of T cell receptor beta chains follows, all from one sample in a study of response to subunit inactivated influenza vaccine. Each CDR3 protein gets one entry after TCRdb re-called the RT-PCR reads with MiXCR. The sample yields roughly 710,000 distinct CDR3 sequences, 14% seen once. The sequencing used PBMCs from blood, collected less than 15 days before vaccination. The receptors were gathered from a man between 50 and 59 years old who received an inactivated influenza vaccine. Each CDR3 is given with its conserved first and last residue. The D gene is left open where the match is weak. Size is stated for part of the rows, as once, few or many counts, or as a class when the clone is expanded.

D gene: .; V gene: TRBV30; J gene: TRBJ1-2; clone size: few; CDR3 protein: CAWSVTGNYGYTF; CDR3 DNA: TGTGCCTGGAGTGTTACAGGGAACTATGGCTACACCTTC
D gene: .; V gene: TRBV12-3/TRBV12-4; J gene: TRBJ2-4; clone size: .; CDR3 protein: CASPRGLVKNIQYF; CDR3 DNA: TGTGCCAGCCCGCGGGGGCTAGTAAAAAACATTCAGTACTTC
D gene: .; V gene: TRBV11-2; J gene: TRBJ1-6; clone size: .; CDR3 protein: CASSPWGQDNSPLHF; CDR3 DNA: TGTGCCAGCAGCCCTTGGGGACAAGATAATTCACCCCTCCACTTT
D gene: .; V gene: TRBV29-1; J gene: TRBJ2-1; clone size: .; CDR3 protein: CSVDRSDNEQFF; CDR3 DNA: TGCAGCGTTGATAGGTCAGACAATGAGCAGTTCTTC
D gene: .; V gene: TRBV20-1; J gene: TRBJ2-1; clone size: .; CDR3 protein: CSARETRLGEQFF; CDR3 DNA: TGCAGTGCTAGGGAGACTAGATTAGGAGAGCAGTTCTTC
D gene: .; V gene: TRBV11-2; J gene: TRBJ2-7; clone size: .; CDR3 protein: CASSAAGSGPDGEQYF; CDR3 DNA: TGTGCCAGCAGCGCCGCCGGGTCCGGGCCCGATGGCGAGCAGTACTTC
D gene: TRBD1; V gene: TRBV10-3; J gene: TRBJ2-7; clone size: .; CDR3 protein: CAISRDRVYEQYF; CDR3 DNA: TGTGCCATCTCCCGGGACAGGGTGTACGAGCAGTACTTC
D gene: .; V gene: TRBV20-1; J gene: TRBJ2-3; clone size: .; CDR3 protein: CSAGDYQGGWTDTQYF; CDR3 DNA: TGCAGTGCTGGAGATTACCAGGGAGGTTGGACAGATACGCAGTATTTT
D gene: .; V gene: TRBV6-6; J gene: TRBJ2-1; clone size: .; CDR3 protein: CASRTGYYNEQFF; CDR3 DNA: TGTGCCAGCAGGACCGGTTACTACAATGAGCAGTTCTTC
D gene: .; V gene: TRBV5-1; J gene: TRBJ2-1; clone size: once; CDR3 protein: CASSSPGSEQFF; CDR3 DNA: TGCGCCAGCAGCTCCCCGGGTAGTGAGCAGTTCTTC
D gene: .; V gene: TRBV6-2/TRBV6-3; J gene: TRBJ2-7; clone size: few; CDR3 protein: CATAMASSYEQYF; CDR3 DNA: TGTGCCACCGCGATGGCCAGCAGCTACGAGCAGTACTTC
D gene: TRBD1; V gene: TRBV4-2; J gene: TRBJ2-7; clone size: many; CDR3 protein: CASSHEQGASYEQYF; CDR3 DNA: TGTGCCAGCAGCCATGAACAGGGGGCATCTTACGAGCAGTACTTC
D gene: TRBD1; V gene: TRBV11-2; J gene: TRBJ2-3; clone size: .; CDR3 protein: CASSRGGQGYQYF; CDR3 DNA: TGTGCCAGCAGCCGAGGGGGACAGGGGTATCAGTATTTT
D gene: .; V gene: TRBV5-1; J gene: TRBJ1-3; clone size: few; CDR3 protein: CASSPSWGASGNTIYF; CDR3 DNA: TGCGCCAGCAGCCCCTCGTGGGGGGCAAGCGGAAACACCATATATTTT
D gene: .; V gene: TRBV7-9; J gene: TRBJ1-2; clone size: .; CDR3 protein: CASSPSRGGDHGYTF; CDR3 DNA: TGTGCCAGCAGCCCATCGCGGGGCGGAGATCATGGCTACACCTTC
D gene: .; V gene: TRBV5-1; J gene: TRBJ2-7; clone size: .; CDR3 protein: CASTLGARDSYEQYF; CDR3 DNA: TGCGCCAGTACCCTCGGGGCGCGCGACTCCTACGAGCAGTACTTC
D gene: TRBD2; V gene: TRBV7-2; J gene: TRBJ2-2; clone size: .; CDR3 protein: CASSLVASGGVTGELFF; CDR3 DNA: TGTGCCAGCAGCTTAGTGGCTAGCGGGGGGGTGACCGGGGAGCTGTTTTTT
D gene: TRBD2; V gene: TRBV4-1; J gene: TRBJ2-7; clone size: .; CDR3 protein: CASSQGAGVGYEQYF; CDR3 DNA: TGCGCCAGCAGCCAAGGCGCGGGAGTGGGTTACGAGCAGTACTTC
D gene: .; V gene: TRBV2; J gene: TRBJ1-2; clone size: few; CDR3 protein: CASTKGPDYGYTF; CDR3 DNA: TGTGCCAGCACCAAAGGCCCCGACTATGGCTACACCTTC
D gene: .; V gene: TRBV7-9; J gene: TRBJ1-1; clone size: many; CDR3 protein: CASSEGVMNTEAFF; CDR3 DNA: TGTGCCAGCAGCGAGGGAGTTATGAACACTGAAGCTTTCTTT
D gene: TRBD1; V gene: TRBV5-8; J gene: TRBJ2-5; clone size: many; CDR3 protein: CASSSTGSVQTQYF; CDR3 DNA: TGTGCCAGCAGCTCGACAGGGTCGGTTCAGACCCAGTACTTC
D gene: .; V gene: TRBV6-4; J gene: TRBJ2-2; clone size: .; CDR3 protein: CASSEETGGTGELFF; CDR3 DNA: TGTGCCAGCAGTGAAGAAACAGGCGGCACCGGGGAGCTGTTTTTT
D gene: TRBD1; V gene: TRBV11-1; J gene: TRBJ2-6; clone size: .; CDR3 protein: CASSANPGQGTGANVLTF; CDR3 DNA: TGTGCCAGCAGCGCAAATCCGGGACAGGGGACTGGGGCCAACGTCCTGACTTTC
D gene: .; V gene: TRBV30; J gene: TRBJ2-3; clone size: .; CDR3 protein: CAWKDSSPSQYF; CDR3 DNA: TGTGCCTGGAAAGATTCCTCCCCTTCGCAGTATTTT
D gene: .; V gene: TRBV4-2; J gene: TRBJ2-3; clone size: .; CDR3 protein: CASSQFGGDTQYF; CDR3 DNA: TGTGCCAGCAGCCAGTTCGGGGGAGATACGCAGTATTTT
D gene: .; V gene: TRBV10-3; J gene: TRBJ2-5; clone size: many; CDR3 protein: CAISESPGETQYF; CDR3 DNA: TGTGCCATCAGTGAGTCTCCAGGAGAGACCCAGTACTTC
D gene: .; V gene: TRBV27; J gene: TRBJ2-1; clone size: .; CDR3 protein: CASSRGGAGGNEQFF; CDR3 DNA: TGTGCCAGCAGTCGGGGGGGGGCAGGGGGCAATGAGCAGTTCTTC
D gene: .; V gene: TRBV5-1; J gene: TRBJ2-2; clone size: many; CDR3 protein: CASSGDTHHTGELFF; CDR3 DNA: TGCGCCAGCAGCGGTGACACGCACCACACCGGGGAGCTGTTTTTT
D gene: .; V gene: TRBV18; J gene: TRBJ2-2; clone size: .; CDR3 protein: CASSTRVLGGELFF; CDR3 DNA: TGTGCCAGCTCAACCCGGGTCCTCGGCGGGGAGCTGTTTTTT
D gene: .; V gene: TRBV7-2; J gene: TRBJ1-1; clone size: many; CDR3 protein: CASSLDGGALTEAFF; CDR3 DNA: TGTGCCAGCAGCTTAGATGGGGGGGCGTTGACTGAAGCTTTCTTT
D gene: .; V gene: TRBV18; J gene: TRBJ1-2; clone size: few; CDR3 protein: CASSPPERGIRSYGYTF; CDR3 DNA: TGTGCCAGCTCACCACCAGAGCGGGGGATAAGAAGCTATGGCTACACCTTC
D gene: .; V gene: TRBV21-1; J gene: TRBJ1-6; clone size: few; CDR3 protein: CASSKETSQADSPLHF; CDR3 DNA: TGTGCCAGCAGCAAAGAGACCTCACAAGCCGATTCACCCCTCCACTTT
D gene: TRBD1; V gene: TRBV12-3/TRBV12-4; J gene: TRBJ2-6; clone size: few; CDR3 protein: CASRAGGVGANVLTF; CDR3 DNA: TGTGCCAGCAGGGCAGGGGGCGTTGGGGCCAACGTCCTGACTTTC
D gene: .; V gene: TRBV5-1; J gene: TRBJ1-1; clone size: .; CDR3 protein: CASSPEWGTEAFF; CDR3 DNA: TGCGCCAGCAGCCCTGAGTGGGGAACTGAAGCTTTCTTT
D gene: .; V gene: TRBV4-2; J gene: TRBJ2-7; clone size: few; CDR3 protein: CASSQDQSSSYEQYF; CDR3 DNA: TGTGCCAGCAGCCAAGACCAAAGCTCTTCCTACGAGCAGTACTTC
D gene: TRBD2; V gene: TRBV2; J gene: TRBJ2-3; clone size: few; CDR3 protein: CASNGRGASRQYF; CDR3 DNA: TGTGCCAGCAATGGGCGGGGGGCATCAAGGCAGTATTTT
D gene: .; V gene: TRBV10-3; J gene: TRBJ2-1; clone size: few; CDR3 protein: CAIGAQKEQFF; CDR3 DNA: TGTGCCATCGGAGCCCAGAAGGAGCAGTTCTTC
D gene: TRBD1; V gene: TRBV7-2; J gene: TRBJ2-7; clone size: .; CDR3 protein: CASSLAGQGGLEQYF; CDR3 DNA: TGTGCCAGCAGCTTAGCGGGACAGGGGGGTCTTGAGCAGTACTTC
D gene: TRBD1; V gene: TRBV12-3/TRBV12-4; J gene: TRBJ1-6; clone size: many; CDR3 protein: CASSLGQGLSPLHF; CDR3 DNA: TGTGCCAGCAGTTTAGGACAGGGGCTGTCACCCCTCCACTTT
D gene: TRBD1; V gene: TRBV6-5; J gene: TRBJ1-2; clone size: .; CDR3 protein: CASRQGAGGYTF; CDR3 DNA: TGTGCCAGCAGACAGGGGGCAGGTGGCTACACCTTC
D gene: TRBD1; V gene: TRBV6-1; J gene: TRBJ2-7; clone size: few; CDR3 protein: CARPARSGQGDAPAYEQYF; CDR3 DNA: TGTGCCAGACCTGCGAGAAGTGGACAGGGGGACGCCCCCGCCTACGAGCAGTACTTC
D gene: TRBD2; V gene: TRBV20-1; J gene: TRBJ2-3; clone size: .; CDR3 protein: CSAPVLAGGLSGDTQYF; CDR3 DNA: TGCAGTGCTCCTGTGCTAGCGGGGGGGCTTTCCGGAGATACGCAGTATTTT